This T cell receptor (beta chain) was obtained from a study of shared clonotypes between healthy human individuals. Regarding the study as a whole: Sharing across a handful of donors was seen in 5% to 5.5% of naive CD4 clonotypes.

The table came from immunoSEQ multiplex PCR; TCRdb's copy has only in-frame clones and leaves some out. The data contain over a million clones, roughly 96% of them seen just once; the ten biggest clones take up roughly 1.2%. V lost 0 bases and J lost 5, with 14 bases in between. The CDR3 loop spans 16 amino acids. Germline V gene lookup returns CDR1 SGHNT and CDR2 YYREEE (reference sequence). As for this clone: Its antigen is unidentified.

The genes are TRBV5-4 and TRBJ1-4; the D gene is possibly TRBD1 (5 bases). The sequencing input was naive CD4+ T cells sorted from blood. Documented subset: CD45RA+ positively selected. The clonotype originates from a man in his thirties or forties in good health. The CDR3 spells CASSLAHGGGNEKLFF. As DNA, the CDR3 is TGTGCCAGCAGCTTGGCCCACGGGGGAGGGAATGAAAAACTGTTTTTT. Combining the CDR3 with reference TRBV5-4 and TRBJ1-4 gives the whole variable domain ETGVTQSPTHLIKTRGQQVTLRCSSQSGHNTVSWYQQALGQGPQFIFQYYREEENGRGNFPPRFSGLQFPNYSSELNVNALELDDSALYLCASSLAHGGGNEKLFFGSGTQLSVL.